A selection of T cell receptor beta chains follows, all from one sample in a study of blood T cell repertoires in COVID-19. Data came from immunoSEQ multiplex PCR; TCRdb stores just in-frame clones and leaves some out. The repertoire has almost 400,000 clones, around 89% of them found once; the top ten carry approximately 1%. The material sequenced was PBMCs or T cells enriched from blood (not recorded which). These receptor sequences come from a woman under 40 with acute COVID-19. Both conserved end residues are part of each CDR3.

J gene: TRBJ1-3
V gene: TRBV9
CDR3 protein: CASSAGTAPGNTIYF

J gene: TRBJ1-1
V gene: TRBV7-9
CDR3 protein: CASSLDSDTEAFF

J gene: TRBJ1-6
V gene: TRBV7-3
CDR3 protein: CASSFRSPLHF

J gene: TRBJ2-7
V gene: TRBV7-9
CDR3 protein: CASRPDSLNSYEQYF

J gene: TRBJ2-7
V gene: TRBV11-2
CDR3 protein: CASSLYRGDYEQYF

J gene: TRBJ2-5
V gene: TRBV3-1/TRBV3-2
CDR3 protein: CASSQVGTGALEQYF

J gene: TRBJ1-5
V gene: TRBV2
CDR3 protein: CASNLDRGGQPQHF

J gene: TRBJ1-5
V gene: TRBV19
CDR3 protein: CASSMGDGVNQPQHF

J gene: TRBJ1-3
V gene: TRBV7-2
CDR3 protein: CASSAYRAGNTIYF

J gene: TRBJ2-1
V gene: TRBV4-1
CDR3 protein: CASSQGPQGRDEQFF

J gene: TRBJ1-1
V gene: TRBV5-1
CDR3 protein: CASSWGTGWAFF

J gene: TRBJ2-3
V gene: TRBV28
CDR3 protein: CASSSLSGGADTQYF

J gene: TRBJ1-3
V gene: TRBV10-3
CDR3 protein: CAINPGTSSGNTIYF

J gene: TRBJ1-1
V gene: TRBV2
CDR3 protein: CASRGTGAPNTEAFF

J gene: TRBJ2-1
V gene: TRBV7-3
CDR3 protein: CASSSQIEDEQFF

J gene: TRBJ2-1
V gene: TRBV2
CDR3 protein: CASSELVSNRFF

J gene: TRBJ1-6
V gene: TRBV19
CDR3 protein: CASSIVSGTANSPLHF

J gene: TRBJ1-6
V gene: TRBV2
CDR3 protein: CASTFPAPGQGGGSPLHF

J gene: TRBJ1-1
V gene: TRBV25-1
CDR3 protein: CASSENRAGETEAFF

J gene: TRBJ1-1
V gene: TRBV15
CDR3 protein: CATSRDSDRSGEAFF

J gene: TRBJ2-5
V gene: TRBV27
CDR3 protein: CASSPAPSGGAKTQYF

J gene: TRBJ2-7
V gene: TRBV7-9
CDR3 protein: CASSYSGGDPYEQYF

J gene: TRBJ1-3
V gene: TRBV19
CDR3 protein: CASQVRGGNTIYF

J gene: TRBJ1-4
V gene: TRBV5-1
CDR3 protein: CASSLGPETGTNEKLFF

J gene: TRBJ2-7
V gene: TRBV15
CDR3 protein: CATSRDRQGSYEQYF

J gene: TRBJ1-1
V gene: TRBV2
CDR3 protein: CASSYDKNTEAFF

J gene: TRBJ2-2
V gene: TRBV13
CDR3 protein: CASSLDRLNTGELFF

J gene: TRBJ1-1
V gene: TRBV18
CDR3 protein: CASSPDKGQTNTEAFF

J gene: TRBJ2-6
V gene: TRBV7-2
CDR3 protein: CASSPKTGVGGANVLTF

J gene: TRBJ2-2
V gene: TRBV7-2
CDR3 protein: CASALGGGGYGELFF

J gene: TRBJ2-1
V gene: TRBV2
CDR3 protein: CASSHLAAVYNEQFF

J gene: TRBJ1-2
V gene: TRBV15
CDR3 protein: CATSREIQGALGYTF

J gene: TRBJ2-3
V gene: TRBV7-3
CDR3 protein: CASSLTSGYTDTQYF

J gene: TRBJ2-7
V gene: TRBV5-1
CDR3 protein: CASSPGTVSYEQYF

J gene: TRBJ1-3
V gene: TRBV9
CDR3 protein: CASSVEPLRTLSGNTIYF

J gene: TRBJ2-2
V gene: TRBV5-6
CDR3 protein: CASSITGTSGGVQLFF

J gene: TRBJ2-6
V gene: TRBV19
CDR3 protein: CASSMGQGTAPGANVLTF

J gene: TRBJ1-1
V gene: TRBV19
CDR3 protein: CASRTGEAEAFF

J gene: TRBJ2-1
V gene: TRBV19
CDR3 protein: CASSIRMLTNEQFF

J gene: TRBJ1-5
V gene: TRBV18
CDR3 protein: CASSLPEVNQPQHF

J gene: TRBJ1-6
V gene: TRBV7-2
CDR3 protein: CASSLAAGEVSPLHF

J gene: TRBJ1-3
V gene: TRBV7-9
CDR3 protein: CASSLAQGLYAGNTIYF

J gene: TRBJ2-7
V gene: TRBV4-1
CDR3 protein: CASSLGQGYEQYF

J gene: TRBJ1-5
V gene: TRBV4-1
CDR3 protein: CASSLQGGYSNQPQHF

J gene: TRBJ2-5
V gene: TRBV7-9
CDR3 protein: CASSPGQTQETQYF

J gene: TRBJ2-3
V gene: TRBV7-3
CDR3 protein: CASGLSGNPHTQYF

J gene: TRBJ2-7
V gene: TRBV2
CDR3 protein: CASSATGGREQYF

J gene: TRBJ1-5
V gene: TRBV19
CDR3 protein: CASSMSGNQPQHF

J gene: TRBJ1-1
V gene: TRBV2
CDR3 protein: CASSEFGGEAFF

J gene: TRBJ1-4
V gene: TRBV19
CDR3 protein: CASNPADLRGEKLFF

J gene: TRBJ2-7
V gene: TRBV19
CDR3 protein: CASSIGGTVSYEQYF

J gene: TRBJ2-2
V gene: TRBV15
CDR3 protein: CATSRRGSGELFF

J gene: TRBJ2-3
V gene: TRBV3-1/TRBV3-2
CDR3 protein: CASSQAFRGGTDTQYF

J gene: TRBJ2-1
V gene: TRBV30
CDR3 protein: CAWRSQGAYNEQFF

J gene: TRBJ1-1
V gene: TRBV5-1
CDR3 protein: CASSAQGVFLNTEAFF